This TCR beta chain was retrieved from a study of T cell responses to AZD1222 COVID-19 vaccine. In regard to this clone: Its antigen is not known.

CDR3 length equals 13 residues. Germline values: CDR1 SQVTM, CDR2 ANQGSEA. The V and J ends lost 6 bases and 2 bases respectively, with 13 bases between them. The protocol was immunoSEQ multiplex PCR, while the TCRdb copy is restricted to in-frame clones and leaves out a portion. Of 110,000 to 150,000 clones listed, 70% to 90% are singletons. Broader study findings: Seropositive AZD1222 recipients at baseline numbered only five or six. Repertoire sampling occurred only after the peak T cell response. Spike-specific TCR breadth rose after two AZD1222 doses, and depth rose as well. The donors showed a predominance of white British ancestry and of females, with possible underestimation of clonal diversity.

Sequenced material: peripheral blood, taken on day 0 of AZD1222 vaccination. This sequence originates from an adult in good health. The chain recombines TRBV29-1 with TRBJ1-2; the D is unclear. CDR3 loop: CSVAAPLNYGYTF. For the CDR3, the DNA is TGCAGCGTCGCGGCCCCACTCAACTATGGCTACACCTTC.